The 8 T cell receptor beta chains reported below all come from one sample, sequenced in a study of cytomegalovirus exposure and HLA in healthy donors. The PCR employed 60 Vbeta primers together with 13 Jbeta primers. Profiled with immunoSEQ multiplex PCR; TCRdb holds only in-frame clones, not every one. The sample lists some 170,000 clones, more than 60% occurring once. The source material was PBMCs. The receptors here all came from a woman in her sixties or seventies in good health and CMV-seropositive.

A note on this clone: One end of the junction varies from germline; a read error may be responsible. V and J are TRBV6-6 and TRBJ2-4, with TRBD2 matching 8 bases. CDR1 MNHNY and CDR2 SVGAGI come from the germline V gene (reference sequence). The CDR3 runs 15 residues. The CDR3 nucleotides read TGTGCCAGCAGTTCAATACGGACTAGCAAAAACAGTCAGTACTTC. Translating gives CASSSIRTSKNSQYF.

In the case of this clone: Compared with germline, one end of the junction differs, possibly owing to a read error. V is TRBV30 and J is TRBJ2-4, with 8 positions matching TRBD1. The V gene's germline CDR1 is GTSNPN and CDR2 SVGIG (reference sequence). The CDR3 contains 14 residues. The CDR3: CAWEATGAKNSQYF. CDR3 DNA sequence: TGTGCCTGGGAAGCGACAGGGGCCAAAAACAGTCAGTACTTC.

The rearrangement uses TRBV29-1 and TRBJ2-5; 7 positions agree with TRBD2. Trimming at V came to 2 bases and at J to 5 bases, leaving 8 bases not matched to a gene. Germline V gene lookup returns CDR1 SQVTM and CDR2 ANQGSEA. The CDR3 extends over 14 amino acids. The CDR3 bases are TGCAGCGTTGAAAGCGGACTAGTAGGGGAGACCCAGTACTTC. Translated: CSVESGLVGETQYF.

The chain couples TRBV5-8 to TRBJ1-5; D may be TRBD1 (5 bases). Looked up from germline, CDR1 is SGHTS and CDR2 is YDEGEE. The CDR3 covers 14 residues. V gave up 5 bases and J gave up 4 bases, with 13 bases separating them. The CDR3 loop is CASRRAGSNQPQHF. In nucleotides, the CDR3 is TGTGCCAGCAGGCGTGCAGGGTCAAATCAGCCCCAGCATTTT.

The chain is built from TRBV5-1 and TRBJ1-5, with a weak D call TRBD1 (6 bases). CDR3 length equals 14 residues. The ends were cut back, 0 bases at V and 5 bases at J, with 9 bases in the middle. Germline-derived CDR1 and CDR2 are SGHRS and YFSETQ. The CDR3 sequence is CASSLEGGHQPQHF. The DNA for the CDR3 is TGCGCCAGCAGCTTGGAAGGGGGACATCAGCCCCAGCATTTT.

This clone was seen once. At one boundary the junction diverges from the germline segment, which might be a read error. This chain uses TRBV7-9 with TRBJ2-4; 12 bases match TRBD2. Germline V CDR1 and CDR2: SEHNR, FQNEAQ (reference sequence). The CDR3 contains 17 residues. This CDR3 is CASSPRLAGVGGNSQYF. For the CDR3, the DNA is TGTGCCAGCAGCCCCCGACTAGCGGGGGTCGGGGGAAACAGTCAGTACTTC.

V and J are TRBV11-3 and TRBJ2-7; 13 nucleotides agree with TRBD2. Trimming took 4 bases from V and 8 from J; bases not matched to a gene: 8. The CDR3 runs to 15 residues. Germline V lookup: CDR1 SGHNT, CDR2 YENEEA. CDR3 sequence: CASSSGTSGEVKQYF. The CDR3 coding sequence is TGTGCCAGCAGCTCGGGGACTAGCGGGGAAGTCAAGCAGTACTTC. The entire variable domain, with the rest obtained from reference TRBV11-3 and TRBJ2-7, is as follows: EAGVVQSPRYKIIEKKQPVAFWCNPISGHNTLYWYLQNLGQGPELLIRYENEEAVDDSQLPKDRFSAERLKGVDSTLKIQPAELGDSAVYLCASSSGTSGEVKQYFGPGTRLTVT.

CDR3 protein: CASSLGQSVKLNTEAFF. CDR3 nucleotide sequence: TGTGCCAGCAGCTTGGGACAGTCAGTTAAACTGAACACTGAAGCTTTCTTT. The V and J genes are TRBV7-8 and TRBJ1-1, with TRBD1 identical over 7 bases. The J segment lost 0 bases and the V segment lost 3 bases, leaving 10 bases of the junction unmatched. The CDR3 has 17 amino acids. The germline gives CDR1 SGHVS, CDR2 FQNEAQ. The whole variable domain, filled in from reference TRBV7-8 and TRBJ1-1, reads GAGVSQSPRYKVAKRGQDVALRCDPISGHVSLFWYQQALGQGPEFLTYFQNEAQLDKSGLPSDRFFAERPEGSVSTLKIQRTQQEDSAVYLCASSLGQSVKLNTEAFFGQGTRLTVV.